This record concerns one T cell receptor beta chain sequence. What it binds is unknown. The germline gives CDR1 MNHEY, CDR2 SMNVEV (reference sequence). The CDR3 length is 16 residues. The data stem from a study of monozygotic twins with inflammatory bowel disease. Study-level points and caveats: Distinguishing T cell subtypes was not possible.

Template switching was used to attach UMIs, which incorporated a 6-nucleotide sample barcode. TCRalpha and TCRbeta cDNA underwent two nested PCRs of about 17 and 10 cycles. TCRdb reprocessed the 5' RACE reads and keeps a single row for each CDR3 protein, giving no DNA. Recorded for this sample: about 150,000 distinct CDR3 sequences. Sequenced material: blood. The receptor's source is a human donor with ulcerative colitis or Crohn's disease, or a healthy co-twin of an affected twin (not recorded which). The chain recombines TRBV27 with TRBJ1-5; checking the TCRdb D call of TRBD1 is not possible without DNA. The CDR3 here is CASSPRSWGRGQPQHF.